This entry features one T cell receptor beta chain sequence. The sample belongs to a study of T cell changes during pregnancy in multiple sclerosis. V dropped 2 bases and J dropped 8 bases, with 11 bases sitting between them. The CDR3 contains 14 residues. The germline CDR1 and CDR2 sequences are SGHRS and YFSETQ. Some clones are missing from TCRdb's copy, which holds only in-frame ones; the method was immunoSEQ multiplex PCR. The sample holds 75,000 to 95,000 clones, roughly 92% seen once. Specimen: peripheral blood, collected after pregnancy. The TCR sequence derives from a female donor with multiple sclerosis, enrolled in a pregnancy study. The chain uses TRBV5-1 and TRBJ1-6; the D is unclear. Here the CDR3 DNA reads TGCGCCAGCAGCTTTGCGGCCGGGGATTCACCCCTCCACTTT. Its protein product is CASSFAAGDSPLHF. Complete variable domain (other parts from reference TRBV5-1 and TRBJ1-6): KAGVTQTPRYLIKTRGQQVTLSCSPISGHRSVSWYQQTPGQGLQFLFEYFSETQRNKGNFPGRFSGRQFSNSRSEMNVSTLELGDSALYLCASSFAAGDSPLHFGNGTRLTVT.